These 2 T cell receptor beta chains came from one sample sequenced in a study of cytomegalovirus exposure and HLA in healthy donors. 13 Jbeta primers and 60 Vbeta primers were used for the PCR. The assay was immunoSEQ multiplex PCR, and TCRdb's table has in-frame clones only and misses some. Of 96,000 or so clones listed, approximately 72% were seen once; the top ten hold 13% to 15%. The sample taken for sequencing was PBMCs. The receptors come from a woman in her seventies in good health and CMV-seropositive.

V is TRBV5-6 and J is TRBJ2-2; D is ambiguous. CDR1 is SGHDT, CDR2 YYEEEE, per germline. The CDR3 is 15 residues long. V dropped 0 bases and J dropped 6 bases, with 12 bases sitting between them. CDR3 DNA sequence: TGTGCCAGCAGCTTGGGAGGTTTTGGTGCCGGGGAGCTGTTTTTT. Residues: CASSLGGFGAGELFF.

V is TRBV18 and J is TRBJ2-3; 11 bases are shared with TRBD2. The trim removed 3 bases at V and 6 bases at J, leaving 5 bases unmatched. This CDR3 comprises 15 residues. The germline V gene encodes CDR1 KGHSH and CDR2 LQKENI. CDR3 sequence: CASSPGLAEGDTQYF. CDR3 nucleotides: TGTGCCAGCTCACCGGGACTAGCGGAGGGGGATACGCAGTATTTT.